This section outlines one TCR beta chain sequence together with its context. The antigen remains undetermined. The sample belongs to a study of Ad26.COV2.S vaccination and SARS-CoV-2 variants. Sequenced by immunoSEQ multiplex PCR; TCRdb stores in-frame clones only, minus some. The sample holds 120,000 to 150,000 clones, 86% seen once. From germline, CDR1 is KGHDR and CDR2 SFDVKD. The CDR3 sequence is 16 residues long. The V segment lost 3 bases and the J segment 3 bases; nucleotides outside the gene matches: 6. Findings of the study overall: Recipients given vaccine exceeded placebo recipients in spike-specific TCR breadth. The TCR breadth and depth analyses may have understated or missed part of the total T cell responses. Those who received vaccine or placebo ended up with similar non-spike TCR breadth.

The chain has TRBV24-1 and TRBJ2-1; 8 bases line up with TRBD1. Sequencing was performed on peripheral blood, taken after recovery from COVID-19. This TCR came from a human donor who had recovered from COVID-19. CDR3 amino acids: CATSDHRGQGYNEQFF. Here the CDR3 DNA reads TGTGCCACCAGTGATCACCGAGGACAGGGCTACAATGAGCAGTTCTTC.